Shown below are 24 T cell receptor beta chains from a single sample sequenced in a study of T cells after yellow fever vaccination. Each CDR3 protein gets one entry after TCRdb re-called the 5' RACE reads with MiXCR. Seen here are approximately 180,000 distinct CDR3 sequences, roughly 6.4% observed once, and the top ten hold nearly 3%. Sequences were derived from CD4+ T cells sorted from PBMCs, sampled on the day of the first yellow fever vaccination. These receptors all stem from a man between 18 and 35 years old who received the YFV17D yellow fever vaccine.

The chain carries TRBV9 and TRBJ2-5, with TRBD2 identical over 8 bases. CDR1 and CDR2 from the germline V gene are SGDLS and YYNGEE. The CDR3 totals 16 residues. After removal of 0 bases from V and 5 bases from J, the junction contained 9 bases not matched to a gene. CDR3 in amino acids: CASSVAWKRGYETQYF. The CDR3 coding sequence is TGTGCCAGCAGCGTAGCTTGGAAGCGGGGGTATGAGACCCAGTACTTC.

Of note for this clonotype: The limits of the CDR3 on the DNA are not certain, so only TCRdb's listed CDR3 is given. The chain carries TRBV7-6 and TRBJ2-2; the DNA was not used to check the table's D call, TRBD1. The CDR3 is 18 amino acids long, termini counted. Germline CDR1 is SGHVS and CDR2 is FNYEAQ. The CDR3 sequence: CASILVSRGGYSTGELFF.

This clonotype turned up a few times. The chain recombines TRBV25-1 with TRBJ2-3, with 7 bases identical to TRBD1. This CDR3 is built from 15 residues. J lost 6 bases, V lost 2 bases, and 8 bases had no gene match. Germline lookup yields CDR1 MGHDK and CDR2 SYGVNS. The CDR3 DNA reads as TGTGCCAGCAGTGAAACCGGCAGGGGGTGGGATACGCAGTATTTT. Translating gives CASSETGRGWDTQYF.

This clonotype was seen repeatedly, ten times or more. Compared with germline, one end of the junction differs, possibly owing to a read error. The chain joins TRBV5-1 to TRBJ2-5, with 12 bases fitting TRBD2. The CDR3 totals 13 residues. The germline V gene encodes CDR1 SGHRS and CDR2 YFSETQ. CDR3 region: CASLRLAGGPPDF. The CDR3 nucleotides read TGCGCCAGCTTGCGCCTAGCGGGGGGGCCCCCCGACTTC.

The rearrangement links TRBV9 to TRBJ2-1; tentatively, D is TRBD1 or TRBD2 (5 bases each). The CDR3 extends over 13 amino acids. Trimming removed 3 bases at V and 4 bases at J, with 8 bases between. Germline CDR1 is SGDLS and CDR2 is YYNGEE. CDR3 sequence (DNA): TGTGCCAGCAGCGGGGACGCATACAATGAGCAGTTCTTC. It is translated as CASSGDAYNEQFF.

This clonotype was seen at least ten times. The rearrangement uses TRBV4-1 and TRBJ2-3; D perhaps matches TRBD2 (7 bases). V shed 10 bases and J shed 2 bases, with 13 bases lying between them. Germline CDR1 reads MGHRA; CDR2 reads YSYEKL. This CDR3 has 13 amino acids. CDR3 in DNA: TGCGCCACCAGGGGACTATCCACAGATACGCAGTATTTT. Amino acids: CATRGLSTDTQYF.

In this sample, this clonotype turned up many times. A junction end diverges from the germline sequence, so it may reflect a read error. CDR3 region: CASSSPENEQYF. The CDR3 nucleotides read TGTGCCAGCTCATCACCGGAAAACGAGCAGTACTTC. V gene TRBV18 combines with J gene TRBJ2-7; no firm D call. Germline V gene sequence: CDR1 KGHSH, CDR2 LQKENI. The length of the CDR3 is 12 residues.

This clonotype came up a few times. This chain links TRBV18 with TRBJ2-2; perhaps D is TRBD1 or TRBD2 (5 bases each). The CDR3 totals 14 residues. The germline V gene has CDR1 KGHSH and CDR2 LQKENI. Trimming removed 8 bases at V and 4 bases at J, with 14 bases between. The CDR3 spells CASTPGTPTGELFF. The DNA for the CDR3 is TGTGCCAGCACTCCGGGGACCCCCACCGGGGAGCTGTTTTTT.

Many counts were recorded for this clonotype. The chain links TRBV7-2 to TRBJ1-1; D ambiguous. Germline CDR1 SGHTA, CDR2 FQGNSA. There are 13 residues in the CDR3. Trimming pared 5 bases from V and 7 bases from J, leaving 14 bases between. The CDR3 coding sequence is TGTGCCAGCAGCGCCCGTCGCCTCGTTGAAGCTTTCTTT. It is translated as CASSARRLVEAFF.

This clonotype occurred many times. Here the CDR3 reads CATRVAGLGETQYF. DNA for the CDR3: TGTGCCACCAGGGTAGCAGGGTTAGGAGAGACCCAGTACTTC. The chain combines TRBV15 with TRBJ2-5; tentatively, D is TRBD1 (5 bases). V lost 6 bases, J lost 4 bases, and 15 bases lay in between. In germline, CDR1 is LNHNV, CDR2 YYDKDF (reference sequence). There are 14 residues in the CDR3.

Of note for this clonotype: The DNA is omitted, as the CDR3 cannot be located on it reliably, and the CDR3 follows TCRdb's listing. The chain carries TRBV11-3 and TRBJ2-7; TRBD1, the table's D call, lacks a check against the DNA. CDR1 is SGHNT, CDR2 YENEEA, per germline. The CDR3 comprises 16 residues, both ends counted. The CDR3 here is CVSSYRCAGSPLEQYF.

This clonotype was seen at least ten times. J is TRBJ2-1 and V is TRBV5-1; tentative D call: TRBD1 (5 bases). The CDR3 length is 13 residues. With 3 bases removed from V and 1 base from J, the gap between germline ends came to 5 bases. The germline V gene has CDR1 SGHRS and CDR2 YFSETQ. CDR3 amino acids: CASSSGSYNEQFF. As DNA, the CDR3 is TGCGCCAGCAGCTCAGGGTCCTACAATGAGCAGTTCTTC.

This clonotype occurred many times. The CDR3 DNA reads TGTGCCTCCAATCGGGGGGATGGCTACACCTTC. As protein: CASNRGDGYTF. The chain recombines TRBV4-2 with TRBJ1-2; tentative D call: TRBD1 (5 bases). Germline values: CDR1 LGHNA, CDR2 YNFKEQ. The CDR3 is 11 amino acids. V gave up 11 bases and J gave up 6 bases, with 13 bases separating them.

This clonotype was counted only a few times. The gene calls are TRBV30 and TRBJ2-4; TRBD1 agrees at 9 bases. The CDR3 extends over 14 amino acids. The germline CDR1 and CDR2 sequences are GTSNPN and SVGIG (reference sequence). V lost 5 bases, J lost 1 base, and 3 bases stayed unmatched. The CDR3: CAWSQGAAKNIQYF. The DNA of the CDR3 is TGTGCCTGGTCACAGGGGGCGGCCAAAAACATTCAGTACTTC. Full variable domain (rest looked up from reference TRBV30 and TRBJ2-4): SQTIHQWPATLVQPVGSPLSLECTVEGTSNPNLYWYRQAAGRGLQLLFYSVGIGQISSEVPQNLSASRPQDRQFILSSKKLLLSDSGFYLCAWSQGAAKNIQYFGAGTRLSVL.

In its sample, this clonotype was seen many times. The chain couples TRBV20-1 to TRBJ2-7; 8 bases fit TRBD1. Germline CDR1 and CDR2: DFQATT and SNEGSKA (reference sequence). The CDR3 sequence is 15 residues long. V lost 2 bases to trimming and J lost 3 bases; unmatched junction nucleotides: 9. CDR3 bases: TGCAGTGCTAGAATCCCGACAGGGGTAGACTACGAGCAGTACTTC. Residues: CSARIPTGVDYEQYF.

The rearrangement joins TRBV15 to TRBJ1-2; 9 nucleotides agree with TRBD1. Germline loops: CDR1 LNHNV, CDR2 YYDKDF (reference sequence). The CDR3 extends over 14 amino acids. Unmatched junction bases numbered 5, after V lost 5 bases and J lost 4 bases. The CDR3 sequence: CATSGKTGGYGYTF. The CDR3 DNA sequence: TGTGCCACCAGCGGAAAGACAGGGGGCTATGGCTACACCTTC.

The sample holds a few counts of this clonotype. The chain uses TRBV5-1 and TRBJ1-5; possible D gene TRBD1, 6 bases. V gave up 0 bases and J gave up 3 bases, with 10 bases separating them. Germline V gene sequence: CDR1 SGHRS, CDR2 YFSETQ. The CDR3 sequence is 15 residues long. Written as DNA, the CDR3 is TGCGCCAGCAGCTTGGCCGGACAGCCCAATCAGCCCCAGCATTTT. As protein: CASSLAGQPNQPQHF. The full variable domain, completed using reference TRBV5-1 and TRBJ1-5, is KAGVTQTPRYLIKTRGQQVTLSCSPISGHRSVSWYQQTPGQGLQFLFEYFSETQRNKGNFPGRFSGRQFSNSRSEMNVSTLELGDSALYLCASSLAGQPNQPQHFGDGTRLSIL.

The sample holds many counts of this clonotype. This chain links TRBV7-9 with TRBJ2-1; D perhaps matches TRBD2 (6 bases). Germline V CDR1 and CDR2: SEHNR, FQNEAQ (reference sequence). The CDR3 sequence is 13 residues long. Trimming pared 6 bases from V and 3 bases from J, leaving 9 bases between. The DNA for the CDR3 is TGTGCCAGCAGTTTTAGCGGCTACAATGAGCAGTTCTTC. Its protein is CASSFSGYNEQFF. The entire variable domain, with the rest obtained from reference TRBV7-9 and TRBJ2-1, is as follows: DTGVSQNPRHKITKRGQNVTFRCDPISEHNRLYWYRQTLGQGPEFLTYFQNEAQLEKSRLLSDRFSAERPKGSFSTLEIQRTEQGDSAMYLCASSFSGYNEQFFGPGTRLTVL.

J is TRBJ2-3 and V is TRBV7-9; 10 nucleotides align to TRBD2. CDR3 length equals 16 residues. The germline V gene has CDR1 SEHNR and CDR2 FQNEAQ (reference sequence). V shed 5 bases and J 4 bases; nucleotides not matched to a gene: 9. CDR3 nucleotides: TGTGCCAGCAGCCTCCCTCTAGCGGGGGTCGCAGATACGCAGTATTTT. This encodes CASSLPLAGVADTQYF.

The J gene is TRBJ2-2, the V gene TRBV7-2, with D unresolved. Deletions cut 5 bases from V and 2 bases from J, with 6 bases between. This CDR3 has 13 residues. Germline V CDR1 and CDR2: SGHTA, FQGNSA. The CDR3 here is CASSLYNTGELFF. The CDR3 nucleotides read TGTGCCAGCAGCCTCTATAACACCGGGGAGCTGTTTTTT.

This clonotype was found many times. V and J are TRBV12-3 or TRBV12-4 and TRBJ1-6; 10 bases agree with TRBD1. V gave up 1 base and J gave up 6 bases; unmatched junction bases: 0. The CDR3 loop spans 15 amino acids. The CDR3 DNA follows: TGTGCCAGCAGTTTAGGACAGGGGGCTAATTCACCCCTCCACTTT. Translated: CASSLGQGANSPLHF.

This clonotype has a count of ten or more. The V and J genes are TRBV5-1 and TRBJ2-2; possibly TRBD1 for D (6 bases). In germline, CDR1 is SGHRS, CDR2 YFSETQ. V was clipped by 3 bases and J by 3 bases, with 12 bases between them. The CDR3 contains 15 residues. CDR3 amino acids: CASSSAGVDTGELFF. CDR3 bases: TGCGCCAGCAGCTCGGCAGGGGTGGACACCGGGGAGCTGTTTTTT.

This clonotype was recorded a few times. J is TRBJ1-1 and V is TRBV9; D call uncertain. The CDR3 is 12 residues long. The germline gives CDR1 SGDLS, CDR2 YYNGEE. Between the trimmed V and J ends, which lost 3 bases and 3 bases, there was a span of 6 bases. The CDR3 here is CASSAMDTEAFF. CDR3 bases: TGTGCCAGCAGCGCCATGGACACTGAAGCTTTCTTT.

In this sample, this clonotype turned up a few times. The chain is built from TRBV7-2 and TRBJ1-1; maybe TRBD1 (6 bases). CDR1 and CDR2 (germline): SGHTA, FQGNSA. The V gene lost 1 base and the J gene lost 3 bases, with 12 bases spanning the gap. The CDR3 sequence is 15 residues long. CDR3 in DNA: TGTGCCAGCAGCTTAGAGGGGGGTGGCTACACTGAAGCTTTCTTT. Translated: CASSLEGGGYTEAFF.